This TCR beta chain emerged from a study of Graves' ophthalmopathy and Graves' hyperthyroidism. From RNA, the CDR3 regions of TCR beta chains were amplified and sequenced. Second-round multiplex PCR came after first-round RT-PCR with HTBI primers. Each CDR3 protein is one row after TCRdb ran MiXCR on the multiplex PCR reads. Seen here are 560,000 or so distinct CDR3 sequences, 39% observed once, and the top ten hold less than 4.5%. On this clonotype: Since no conserved phenylalanine or tryptophan closes the CDR3, a read error is the likely cause. The limits of the CDR3 on the DNA are not certain, so only TCRdb's listed CDR3 is given.

Germline V lookup: CDR1 SQVTM, CDR2 ANQGSEA. The length of the CDR3 is 9 amino acids, counting both ends. This receptor was identified in an adult man with Graves' hyperthyroidism. The specimen sequenced was peripheral blood or thyroid tissue (not recorded which). The rearrangement links TRBV29-1 to TRBJ2-6. The CDR3 here is CSVRPSWTS.